This TCR beta chain was identified in a study of T cell repertoires in cytomegalovirus infection. The wider study: CMV epitopes, recently identified HLA-C-restricted and well-studied HLA-B-restricted, were used. Public TCR beta signatures indicated both CMV infection and matching HLA type.

Study-level points and caveats: Cumulated frequencies of public TCR beta families served to identify carriers of CMV plus the relevant HLA.

From the reads, TCRdb called clonotypes with MiXCR, one entry per CDR3 protein. The sample records approximately 110,000 distinct CDR3 sequences, over 25% being singletons. Trimming removed 5 bases at V and 0 bases at J, with 11 bases between. The CDR3 has 16 residues. Germline assignment: CDR1 MNHEY and CDR2 SVGAGI. Comments on this clonotype: Its antigen is unknown.

Sequencing was performed on CD8+ T cells from cultured PBMCs, taken from culture after CMV antigen stimulation. This TCR was recovered from a human donor in good health (CMV status not recorded). Some clones in this sample may be carry-over from other donors' samples. The rearrangement uses TRBV6-5 and TRBJ2-6, with a weak D call TRBD1 (6 bases). The CDR3 DNA follows: TGTGCCAGCAGTACCCGAGGGGGCTCTGGGGCCAACGTCCTGACTTTC. Translated, it gives CASSTRGGSGANVLTF.